The 24 T cell receptor beta chains in this list originate from one sample, sequenced in a study of blood T cells in healthy people across ages. For the second PCR, which ran for about 6 to 11 cycles, a sample-barcoded 5' primer and a J-beta primer mix were used. TCRdb used MiXCR to reprocess the 5' RACE reads, holding one entry per CDR3 protein. The table lists some 1.8 million distinct CDR3 sequences, approximately 39% of them singletons. Sequencing was done on a sample of blood. The receptors derive from a human donor in good health.

In nucleotides, the CDR3 is TGCAGTGCCCACCCCTTTGGAAATGAGCAGTACTTC. Amino acid sequence: CSAHPFGNEQYF. The V call is TRBV20-1, the J call TRBJ2-5, with D hard to call. Germline V lookup: CDR1 DFQATT, CDR2 SNEGSKA (reference sequence). V dropped 6 bases and J dropped 11 bases, with 19 bases sitting between them. CDR3 length equals 12 residues.

In regard to this clonotype: At one of its ends the junction is not consistent with the germline gene, which may arise from a read error. The chain combines TRBV3-1 with TRBJ1-1, with TRBD1 identical over 7 bases. The germline V gene encodes CDR1 LGHDT and CDR2 YNNKEL (reference sequence). CDR3 length: 16 amino acids. For the CDR3, the DNA is TGTGCCAGCAGCGTAAACAGACAGGGAAGGAACACTGAAGCCTTCTTT. Translation: CASSVNRQGRNTEAFF.

The chain links TRBV12-3 or TRBV12-4 to TRBJ1-2; D possibly corresponds to TRBD1 (5 bases). Trimming left V 4 bases short and J 7 bases short, with 10 bases between. This CDR3 is built from 12 residues. The CDR3 coding sequence is TGTGCCAGCAGTTCGCCAGGGATTGGCTACACCTTC. This sequence encodes CASSSPGIGYTF.

The chain combines TRBV4-3 with TRBJ2-7, with unresolved D. Deletions cut 0 bases from V and 3 bases from J, with 9 bases between. Germline CDR1 and CDR2: LGHNA and YSLEER. This CDR3 is built from 14 residues. The CDR3 coding sequence is TGCGCCAGCAGCCAAGATACCCAAAACTACGAGCAGTACTTC. It yields the protein CASSQDTQNYEQYF.

A few counts support this clonotype. The rearrangement uses TRBV2 and TRBJ2-1; possibly TRBD2 for D (5 bases). Germline V gene data show CDR1 as SNHLY and CDR2 as FYNNEI. The CDR3 totals 12 residues. The germline V and J ends were trimmed by 11 bases and 3 bases, with 11 bases remaining between them. The CDR3 is CALRRDYNEQFF. DNA of the CDR3: TGTGCCCTGCGTCGGGACTACAATGAGCAGTTCTTC.

This clonotype was counted only a few times. The CDR3 protein is CASSLGANAGTQYF. The CDR3 nucleotides are TGTGCCAGCAGTTTAGGGGCCAATGCGGGTACGCAGTATTTT. The J gene is TRBJ2-3, the V gene TRBV12-3 or TRBV12-4, with D maybe TRBD2 (5 bases). Trimming pared 1 base from V and 8 bases from J, leaving 13 bases between. The length of the CDR3 is 14 residues.

With respect to this clonotype: A far larger clone lies a single base away; this is likely a read error. The conserved phenylalanine or tryptophan normally closing the CDR3 is absent here, so this likely arose from a read error. The V and J genes are TRBV12-3 or TRBV12-4 and TRBJ2-7; no clear D. The CDR3 loop spans 12 amino acids. V was clipped by 4 bases and J by 1 base, with 5 bases between them. CDR3 amino acids: CASSSGSYEQYC. CDR3 coding DNA: TGTGCCAGCAGTTCCGGGTCCTACGAGCAGTACTGC.

This chain links TRBV2 with TRBJ1-2; 10 bases line up with TRBD1. The ends lost 6 bases at V and 5 bases at J; junction bases unmatched: 9. The CDR3 totals 15 residues. Germline CDR1 reads SNHLY; CDR2 reads FYNNEI. The CDR3 region is CASRGQGGIGYGYTF. The CDR3 DNA follows: TGTGCCAGCAGAGGACAGGGGGGCATAGGGTATGGCTACACCTTC.

The CDR3 region has the DNA TGTGCCACCCGACAGGGAGCGGGGGGGCGGAATGAGCAGTTCTTC. Translating it yields CATRQGAGGRNEQFF. The chain employs TRBV6-4 and TRBJ2-1; 10 positions agree with TRBD2. Germline CDR1 and CDR2: MRHNA and SNTAGT. CDR3 length equals 15 residues. With 10 bases clipped from V and 7 bases from J, the junction kept 13 bases outside the gene matches.

The V and J genes are TRBV28 and TRBJ2-5; 8 bases map to TRBD2. Unmatched junction bases numbered 8, after V lost 0 bases and J lost 2 bases. CDR1 is MDHEN, CDR2 SYDVKM, per germline. The CDR3 contains 17 residues. CDR3 bases: TGTGCCAGCAGTTTATGGGCGGGATTAGCGGGGCAAGAGACCCAGTACTTC. Its protein is CASSLWAGLAGQETQYF.

The chain combines TRBV6-5 with TRBJ2-1; 13 nucleotides agree with TRBD2. The ends lost 6 bases at V and 6 bases at J; junction bases unmatched: 5. From germline, CDR1 is MNHEY and CDR2 SVGAGI. The CDR3 is made up of 15 amino acids. The DNA for the CDR3 is TGTGCCAGCAGCGCGGGACTAGCGGGATTCAATGAGCAGTTCTTC. It yields the protein CASSAGLAGFNEQFF.

This CDR3 is CASSQDRQASGAEAFF. The DNA of the CDR3 is TGTGCCAGCAGCCAAGATCGGCAGGCTAGTGGCGCTGAAGCTTTCTTT. J is TRBJ1-1 and V is TRBV14; D remains unclear. This CDR3 comprises 16 residues. Germline V gene data show CDR1 as SGHDN and CDR2 as FVKESK. With 0 bases removed from V and 6 bases from J, the gap between germline ends came to 17 bases.

DNA for the CDR3: TGTGCCAGCAGCTCCATGGGGGGCAGCAATGAGCAGTACTTC. This sequence encodes CASSSMGGSNEQYF. The chain has TRBV7-2 and TRBJ2-7, with D tentatively TRBD1 or TRBD2 (6 bases each). The germline V gene encodes CDR1 SGHTA and CDR2 FQGNSA. The ends were cut back, 4 bases at V and 7 bases at J, with 17 bases in the middle. This CDR3 is built from 14 residues.

This clonotype has just a few counts. The CDR3 spells CASSYFGQGGYGYTF. As DNA, the CDR3 is TGTGCCAGCAGTTACTTCGGACAGGGCGGCTATGGCTACACCTTC. The chain recombines TRBV6-5 with TRBJ1-2; 8 bases line up with TRBD1. Per germline, CDR1 MNHEY and CDR2 SVGAGI. V lost 1 base to trimming and J lost 4 bases; unmatched junction nucleotides: 5. The CDR3 is made up of 15 amino acids.

Worth noting for this clonotype: An end of the junction does not agree with germline; a read error may underlie this. The chain uses TRBV12-3 or TRBV12-4 and TRBJ2-4; the match to TRBD1 covers 7 bases. The CDR3 is 16 amino acids. The CDR3 here is CASGVTGVLAKNMQYF. The CDR3 coding sequence is TGTGCCAGCGGCGTAACAGGGGTCCTAGCCAAAAACATGCAGTACTTC.

This chain links TRBV28 with TRBJ2-3; D call uncertain. The CDR3 is 15 amino acids. Trimming removed 7 bases from V and 3 bases from J, with 17 bases in between. Germline V CDR1 and CDR2: MDHEN, SYDVKM. The CDR3 DNA reads TGTGCCAGCACCTATCTAGGAGTGGGTACAGATACGCAGTATTTT. This gives the protein CASTYLGVGTDTQYF.

This chain links TRBV27 with TRBJ2-3; D not certain. The germline V gene has CDR1 MNHEY and CDR2 SMNVEV (reference sequence). This CDR3 contains 15 residues. V lost 3 bases to trimming and J lost 3 bases, with 13 bases between them. The CDR3 sequence: CASSFPSMGTDTQYF. CDR3 in DNA: TGTGCCAGCAGTTTCCCCTCGATGGGGACAGATACGCAGTATTTT.

The chain couples TRBV21-1 to TRBJ2-5. TRBV21-1 is a documented pseudogene. The CDR3 contains 14 residues. DNA of the CDR3: TGTGCCAGCAGCAAGAAACCCTTAGAAGAGACCCAGTACTTC. Translating it yields CASSKKPLEETQYF.

This clonotype was seen a handful of times. V gene TRBV7-2 combines with J gene TRBJ2-1, with 10 bases lining up with TRBD1. Germline lookup yields CDR1 SGHTA and CDR2 FQGNSA. The CDR3 is made up of 15 amino acids. V lost 6 bases to trimming and J lost 5 bases; unmatched junction nucleotides: 7. The CDR3 here is CASRTGTGAHNEQFF. In DNA form, the CDR3 reads TGTGCCAGCAGAACCGGGACAGGGGCCCACAATGAGCAGTTCTTC.

The rearrangement links TRBV24-1 to TRBJ2-3; tentative D call: TRBD2 (7 bases). The germline CDR1 and CDR2 sequences are KGHDR and SFDVKD. The ends were cut back, 4 bases at V and 6 bases at J, with 16 bases in the middle. The CDR3 extends over 15 amino acids. Here the CDR3 DNA reads TGTGCCACCAGTGACCCAAGGACGGGGGGCGATACGCAGTATTTT. Translating it yields CATSDPRTGGDTQYF.

This clonotype was counted a few times. The V call is TRBV4-3, the J call TRBJ2-1, with TRBD2 identical over 8 bases. This CDR3 comprises 16 residues. Germline CDR1 LGHNA, CDR2 YSLEER. The trim removed 0 bases at V and 7 bases at J, leaving 8 bases unmatched. The CDR3 spells CASSQDRGGRANEQFF. Written as DNA, the CDR3 is TGCGCCAGCAGCCAAGACCGGGGGGGCCGGGCGAATGAGCAGTTCTTC.

V gene TRBV25-1 combines with J gene TRBJ1-6, with D perhaps matching TRBD1 (5 bases). The CDR3 is 13 residues long. V was cut by 4 bases and J by 8 bases, with 9 bases left in between. Germline lookup yields CDR1 MGHDK and CDR2 SYGVNS. The CDR3 nucleotides are TGTGCCAGCAGTGGGCAGGGTCATTCACCCCTCCACTTT. This sequence encodes CASSGQGHSPLHF.

The rearrangement links TRBV4-3 to TRBJ2-5; 12 bases agree with TRBD2. The CDR3 contains 16 residues. Looked up from germline, CDR1 is LGHNA and CDR2 is YSLEER. Trimming at V came to 0 bases and at J to 5 bases, leaving 4 bases not matched to a gene. In DNA, the CDR3 is TGCGCCAGCAGCCAAGATCTAGCGGGGGGGCTGGAGACCCAGTACTTC. Translating gives CASSQDLAGGLETQYF.

The chain links TRBV12-5 to TRBJ1-4, with 7 bases that match TRBD1. The germline CDR1 and CDR2 sequences are LGHNT and FRNRAP. This CDR3 region has 16 residues. V trimming: 4 bases; J trimming: 0 bases; junction bases outside the gene matches: 5. CDR3 nucleotides: TGTGCTAGTGGTTGGGGGACAGAGGCAACTAATGAAAAACTGTTTTTT. Encoded protein: CASGWGTEATNEKLFF.